Here is one TCR beta chain with its context. No antigen is known for it. A split of CD4+ cells into CD45RA+ naive and CD45RA-negative memory subsets was performed. Sorted-subset replicate PCRs used 200 to 250 ng DNA, 25,000 to 30,000 T cell genomes. Sequencing used immunoSEQ multiplex PCR; TCRdb keeps in-frame clones, though not all of them. The table includes about 2 million clones, approximately 95% detected once. The data derive from a study of shared clonotypes between healthy human individuals. The study, taken as a whole, reports: It was observed that 5% to 6.5% of naive CD4 clonotypes were shared across several donors. Blood was the sole source, and tissue repertoires probably differ.

The TCR was taken from a man aged 18-30 years in good health. Specimen: naive CD4+ T cells sorted from blood. Subset in this sample: CD45RA+ positively selected.

CDR3 DNA sequence: TGTGCCAGCAGCTATAAGGGGTCCAGAAACTATGGCTACACCTTC. Translation gives CASSYKGSRNYGYTF. The rearrangement joins TRBV5-8 to TRBJ1-2, with D perhaps TRBD1 (5 bases). Germline loops: CDR1 SGHTS, CDR2 YDEGEE. V lost 3 bases, J lost 2 bases, and 14 bases lay in between. The CDR3 is 15 residues long.